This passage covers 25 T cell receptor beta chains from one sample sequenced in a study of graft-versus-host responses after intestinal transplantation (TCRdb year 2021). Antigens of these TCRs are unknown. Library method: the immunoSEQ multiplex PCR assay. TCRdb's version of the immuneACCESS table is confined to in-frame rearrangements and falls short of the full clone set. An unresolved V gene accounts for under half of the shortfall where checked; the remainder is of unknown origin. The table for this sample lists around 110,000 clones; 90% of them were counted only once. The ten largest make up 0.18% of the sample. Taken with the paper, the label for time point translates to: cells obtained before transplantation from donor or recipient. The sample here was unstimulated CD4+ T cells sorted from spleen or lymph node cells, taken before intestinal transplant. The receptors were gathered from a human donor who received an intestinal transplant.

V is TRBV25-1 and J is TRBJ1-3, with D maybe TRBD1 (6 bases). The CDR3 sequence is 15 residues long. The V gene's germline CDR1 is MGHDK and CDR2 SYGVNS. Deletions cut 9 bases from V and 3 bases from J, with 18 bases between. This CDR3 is CASQNTGIVGNTIYF. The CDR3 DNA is TGTGCCAGTCAGAATACAGGGATTGTTGGAAACACCATATATTTT. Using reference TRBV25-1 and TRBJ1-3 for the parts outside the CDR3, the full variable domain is EADIYQTPRYLVIGTGKKITLECSQTMGHDKMYWYQQDPGMELHLIHYSYGVNSTEKGDLSSESTVSRIRTEHFPLTLESARPSHTSQYLCASQNTGIVGNTIYFGEGSWLTVV.

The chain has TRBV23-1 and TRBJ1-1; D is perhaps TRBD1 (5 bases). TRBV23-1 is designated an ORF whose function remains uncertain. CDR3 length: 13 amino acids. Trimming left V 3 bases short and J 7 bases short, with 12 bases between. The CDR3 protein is CASSHRGNREAFF. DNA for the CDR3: TGCGCCAGCAGTCATAGGGGAAACCGTGAAGCTTTCTTT.

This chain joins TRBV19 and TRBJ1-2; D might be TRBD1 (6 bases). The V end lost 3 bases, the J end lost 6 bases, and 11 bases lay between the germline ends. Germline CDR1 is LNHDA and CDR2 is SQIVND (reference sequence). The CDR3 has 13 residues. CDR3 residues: CASSIRGADGYTF. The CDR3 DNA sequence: TGTGCCAGTAGTATCCGGGGGGCGGATGGCTACACCTTC. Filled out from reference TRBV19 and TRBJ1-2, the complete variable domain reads DGGITQSPKYLFRKEGQNVTLSCEQNLNHDAMYWYRQDPGQGLRLIYYSQIVNDFQKGDIAEGYSVSREKKESFPLTVTSAQKNPTAFYLCASSIRGADGYTFGSGTRLTVV.

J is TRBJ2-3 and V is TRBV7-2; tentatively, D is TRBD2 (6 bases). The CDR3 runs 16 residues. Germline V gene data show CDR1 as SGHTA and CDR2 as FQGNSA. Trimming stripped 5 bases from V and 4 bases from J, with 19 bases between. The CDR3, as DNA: TGTGCCAGCAGCCGCCGGAGGGGCGGGCGGGCAGATACGCAGTATTTT. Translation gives CASSRRRGGRADTQYF.

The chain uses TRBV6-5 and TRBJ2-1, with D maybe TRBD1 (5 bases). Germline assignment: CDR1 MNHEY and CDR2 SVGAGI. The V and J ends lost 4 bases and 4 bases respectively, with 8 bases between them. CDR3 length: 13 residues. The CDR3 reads CASSLDRYNEQFF. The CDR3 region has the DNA TGTGCCAGCAGTTTAGACAGATACAATGAGCAGTTCTTC.

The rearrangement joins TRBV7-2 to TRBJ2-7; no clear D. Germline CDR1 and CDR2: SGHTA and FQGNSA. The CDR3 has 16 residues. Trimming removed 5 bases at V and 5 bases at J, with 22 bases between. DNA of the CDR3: TGTGCCAGCAGCCCCAGATCAGCGAGCATTGCCCACGAGCAGTACTTC. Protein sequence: CASSPRSASIAHEQYF.

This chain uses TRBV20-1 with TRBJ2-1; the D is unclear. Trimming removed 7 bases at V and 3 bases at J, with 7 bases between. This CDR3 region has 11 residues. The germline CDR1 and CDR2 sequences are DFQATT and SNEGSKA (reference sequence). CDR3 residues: CSVADYNEQFF. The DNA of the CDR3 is TGCAGTGTCGCGGACTACAATGAGCAGTTCTTC.

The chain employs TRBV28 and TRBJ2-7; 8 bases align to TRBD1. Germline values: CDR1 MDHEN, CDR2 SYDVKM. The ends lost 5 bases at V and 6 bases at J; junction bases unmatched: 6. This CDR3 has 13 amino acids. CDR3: CASSLTGGGEQYF. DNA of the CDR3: TGTGCCAGCAGTCTCACAGGGGGAGGCGAGCAGTACTTC.

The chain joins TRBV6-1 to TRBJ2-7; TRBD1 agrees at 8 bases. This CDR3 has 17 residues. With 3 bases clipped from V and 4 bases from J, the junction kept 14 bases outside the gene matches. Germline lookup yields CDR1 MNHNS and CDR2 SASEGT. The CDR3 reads CASSELFGTGGFYEQYF. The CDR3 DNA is TGTGCCAGCAGTGAGTTGTTCGGGACAGGAGGTTTTTACGAGCAGTACTTC.

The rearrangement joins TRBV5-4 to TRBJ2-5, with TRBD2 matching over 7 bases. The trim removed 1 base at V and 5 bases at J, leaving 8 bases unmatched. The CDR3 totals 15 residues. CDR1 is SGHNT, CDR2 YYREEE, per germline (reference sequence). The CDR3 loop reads CASSLPPSGVETQYF. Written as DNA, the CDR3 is TGTGCCAGCAGCTTGCCCCCCAGCGGGGTCGAGACCCAGTACTTC.

CDR3 in amino acids: CASSLAGSGAQNIQYF. CDR3 sequence (DNA): TGCGCCAGCAGCTTGGCCGGTAGCGGGGCTCAAAACATTCAGTACTTC. V gene TRBV5-1 combines with J gene TRBJ2-4; 8 bases align to TRBD2. Germline values: CDR1 SGHRS, CDR2 YFSETQ. With V trimmed by 0 bases and J by 5 bases, 7 bases remained unmatched. The CDR3 extends over 16 amino acids.

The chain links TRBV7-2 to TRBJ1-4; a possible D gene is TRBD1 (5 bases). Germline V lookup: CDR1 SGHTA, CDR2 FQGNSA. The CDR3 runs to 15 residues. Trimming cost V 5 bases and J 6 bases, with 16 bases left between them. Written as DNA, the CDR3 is TGTGCCAGCAGCCCACGCGGGACGGTCGATGAAAAACTGTTTTTT. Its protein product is CASSPRGTVDEKLFF.

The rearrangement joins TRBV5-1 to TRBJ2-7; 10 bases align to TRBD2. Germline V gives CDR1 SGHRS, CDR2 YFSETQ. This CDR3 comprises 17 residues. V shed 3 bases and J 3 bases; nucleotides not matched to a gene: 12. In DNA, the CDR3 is TGCGCCAGCAGCTATGCCCCAGCGGGAGGGCCCTTCTACGAGCAGTACTTC. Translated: CASSYAPAGGPFYEQYF.

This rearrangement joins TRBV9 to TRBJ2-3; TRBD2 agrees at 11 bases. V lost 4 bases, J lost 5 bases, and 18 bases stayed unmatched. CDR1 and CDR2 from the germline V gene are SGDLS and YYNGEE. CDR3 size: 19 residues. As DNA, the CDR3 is TGTGCCAGCAGCCCCGGGCCTCTTCTAGCGGGGGGTGAGGTAGATACGCAGTATTTT. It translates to CASSPGPLLAGGEVDTQYF.

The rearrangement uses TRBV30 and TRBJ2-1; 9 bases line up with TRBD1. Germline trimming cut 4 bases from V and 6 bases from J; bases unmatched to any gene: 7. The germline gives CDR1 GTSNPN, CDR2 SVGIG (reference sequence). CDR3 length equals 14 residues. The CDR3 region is CAWTGTGRFNEQFF. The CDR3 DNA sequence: TGTGCCTGGACCGGGACAGGGCGTTTCAATGAGCAGTTCTTC.

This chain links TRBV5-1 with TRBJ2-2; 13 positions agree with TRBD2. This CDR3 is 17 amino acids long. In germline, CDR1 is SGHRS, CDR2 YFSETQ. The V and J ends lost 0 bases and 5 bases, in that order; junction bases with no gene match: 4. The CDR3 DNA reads TGCGCCAGCAGCTTGGCCCCGGGACTAGCGGGAACCGGGGAGCTGTTTTTT. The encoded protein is CASSLAPGLAGTGELFF.

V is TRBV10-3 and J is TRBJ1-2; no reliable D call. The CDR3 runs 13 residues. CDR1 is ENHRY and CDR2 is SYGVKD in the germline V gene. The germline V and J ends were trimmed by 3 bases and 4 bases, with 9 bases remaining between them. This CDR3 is CAISEPEVYGYTF. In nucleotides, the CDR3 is TGTGCCATCAGTGAACCGGAGGTCTATGGCTACACCTTC.

The CDR3: CASSFGLAGETGQFF. The CDR3 region has the DNA TGTGCCAGCAGCTTTGGCCTAGCGGGAGAGACAGGGCAGTTCTTC. The chain recombines TRBV7-9 with TRBJ2-1; 10 nucleotides align to TRBD2. Germline-derived CDR1 and CDR2 are SEHNR and FQNEAQ (reference sequence). The trim removed 3 bases at V and 12 bases at J, leaving 11 bases unmatched. This CDR3 spans 15 amino acids.

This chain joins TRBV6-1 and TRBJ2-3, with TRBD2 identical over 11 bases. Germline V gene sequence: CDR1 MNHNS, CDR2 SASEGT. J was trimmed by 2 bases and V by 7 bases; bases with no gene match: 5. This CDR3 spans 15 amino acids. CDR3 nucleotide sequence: TGTGCCAGCACTGTACTAGCGGGGGCCACAGATACGCAGTATTTT. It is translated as CASTVLAGATDTQYF.

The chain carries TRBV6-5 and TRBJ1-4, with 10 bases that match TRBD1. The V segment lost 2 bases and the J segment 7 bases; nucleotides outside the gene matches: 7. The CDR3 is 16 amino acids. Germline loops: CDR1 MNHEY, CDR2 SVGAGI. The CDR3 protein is CASSYGTGVFGEKLFF. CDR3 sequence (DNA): TGTGCCAGCAGTTACGGGACAGGGGTTTTCGGTGAAAAACTGTTTTTT.

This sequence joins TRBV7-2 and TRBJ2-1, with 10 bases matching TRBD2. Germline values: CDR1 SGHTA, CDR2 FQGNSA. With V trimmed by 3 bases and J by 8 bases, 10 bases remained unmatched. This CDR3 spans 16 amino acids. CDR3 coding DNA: TGTGCCAGCAGCTTGGAGAGCGGGGGGGCTATTTATGAGCAGTTCTTC. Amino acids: CASSLESGGAIYEQFF.

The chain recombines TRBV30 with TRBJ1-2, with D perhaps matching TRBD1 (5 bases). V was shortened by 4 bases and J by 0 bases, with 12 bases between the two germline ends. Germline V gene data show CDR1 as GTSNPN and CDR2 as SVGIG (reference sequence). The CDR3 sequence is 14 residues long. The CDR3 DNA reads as TGTGCCTGGAATCAGGGAAGGGCTAACTATGGCTACACCTTC. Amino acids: CAWNQGRANYGYTF.

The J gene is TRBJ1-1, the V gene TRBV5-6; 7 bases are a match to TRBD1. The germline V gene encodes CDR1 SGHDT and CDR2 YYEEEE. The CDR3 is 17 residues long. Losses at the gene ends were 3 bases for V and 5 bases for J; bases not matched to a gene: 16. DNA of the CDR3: TGTGCCAGCAGCTCGTTGGACAGGAGCCGACGGGGGACTGAAGCTTTCTTT. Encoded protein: CASSSLDRSRRGTEAFF.

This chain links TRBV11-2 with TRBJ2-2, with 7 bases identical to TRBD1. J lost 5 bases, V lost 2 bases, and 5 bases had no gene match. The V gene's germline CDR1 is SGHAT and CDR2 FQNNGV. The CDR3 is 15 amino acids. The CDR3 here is CASSLPTGMTGELFF. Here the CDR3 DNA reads TGTGCCAGCAGCTTACCGACAGGGATGACCGGGGAGCTGTTTTTT.

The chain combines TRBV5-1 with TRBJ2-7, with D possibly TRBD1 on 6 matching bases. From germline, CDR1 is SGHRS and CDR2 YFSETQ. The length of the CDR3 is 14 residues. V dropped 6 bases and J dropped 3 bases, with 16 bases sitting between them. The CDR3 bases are TGCGCCAGCACCCCCCACGAGACAGGCTACGAGCAGTACTTC. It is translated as CASTPHETGYEQYF.